This TCR beta chain was recorded in a study of T cells expressing NK-cell markers. Study summary: It was from sorted CD3+CD56+NKG2C+, CD3+CD56+NKG2C- and CD3+CD56-NKG2C+ T cells that TCR beta repertoires came.

UMIs accompanied the 5'RACE template switching by which TCR beta cDNA was made. TCRdb reanalyzed the 5' RACE reads and collapses them to one entry per CDR3 protein, without DNA. The data include over 350,000 distinct CDR3 sequences; the top ten clones carry around 10%. The CDR3 is 17 amino acids. The germline V gene encodes CDR1 MNHEY and CDR2 SMNVEV (reference sequence). The receptor was derived from a woman between 50 and 59 years old in good health. The material sequenced was blood T cells: a sorted CD56 or NKG2C T cell subset, CD4+ or CD8+ T cells, or bulk PBMC T cells (not recorded which). The chain recombines TRBV27 with TRBJ2-1; TCRdb's D gene call, TRBD2, goes unchecked for lack of DNA. The chain's CDR3 is CASSFKRGLLFNNEQFF.